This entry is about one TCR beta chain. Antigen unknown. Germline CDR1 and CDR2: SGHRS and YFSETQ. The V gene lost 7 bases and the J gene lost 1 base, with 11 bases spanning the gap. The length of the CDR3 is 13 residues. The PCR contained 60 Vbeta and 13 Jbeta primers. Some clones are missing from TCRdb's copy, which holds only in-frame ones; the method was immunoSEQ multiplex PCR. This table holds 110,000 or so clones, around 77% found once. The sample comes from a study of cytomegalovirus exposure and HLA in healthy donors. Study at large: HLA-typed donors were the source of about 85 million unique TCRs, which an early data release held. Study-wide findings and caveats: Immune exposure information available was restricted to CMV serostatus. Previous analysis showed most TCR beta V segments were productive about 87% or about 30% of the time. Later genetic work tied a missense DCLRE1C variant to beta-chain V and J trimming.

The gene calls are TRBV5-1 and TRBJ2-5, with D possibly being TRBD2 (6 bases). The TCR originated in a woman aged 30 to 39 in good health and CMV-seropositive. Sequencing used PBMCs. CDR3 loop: CASRAGSQETQYF. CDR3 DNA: TGCGCCAGCCGGGCGGGGTCCCAAGAGACCCAGTACTTC. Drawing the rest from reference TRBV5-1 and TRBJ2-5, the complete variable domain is KAGVTQTPRYLIKTRGQQVTLSCSPISGHRSVSWYQQTPGQGLQFLFEYFSETQRNKGNFPGRFSGRQFSNSRSEMNVSTLELGDSALYLCASRAGSQETQYFGPGTRLLVL.